The table lists the clone carrying this T cell receptor beta chain with a few counts. Its antigen is currently unknown. The sample is drawn from a study of beta chain features in type 1 diabetes. Study at large: Cell yields, age and gender were similar between patients and healthy donors. Study outcomes and limitations: For Type 1 diabetes patients, all four CD4+ subsets carried TCRB CDR3s that were moderately but significantly shorter. Small HLA sub-analyses could not settle whether HLA shapes TCRB rearrangement.

Central memory, naive, regulatory and stem cell-like memory CD4+ cells were sorted by CD45RO/CCR7/CD25/CD127/CD95/CD27. The germline V gene has CDR1 SGHTA and CDR2 FQGNSA. There are 16 residues in the CDR3. The V gene end was trimmed by 3 bases and the J gene end by 8 bases; junction bases not matched to a gene: 13. Investigators reverse transcribed all isolated RNA, so they sequenced expressed TCRB transcripts. Assay: immunoSEQ multiplex PCR; the TCRdb copy retains only in-frame clones and omits some. The sample consists of under 200,000 clones, 7.5% to 10% of them appearing once. This TCR came from a man between 18 and 35 years old in good health. Sequencing input: central memory CD4+ T cells from blood. V is TRBV7-2 and J is TRBJ1-2, with 9 bases that match TRBD1. This CDR3 reads CASSLTSGTGRYGYTF. The CDR3 nucleotides read TGTGCCAGCAGCTTGACATCCGGGACAGGGCGGTACGGCTACACCTTC.